The 3 T cell receptor beta chains below were found in one sample sequenced in a study of technical replicates of blood from a handful of donors (dated by TCRdb to 2015 to 2018). Library construction relied on the immunoSEQ multiplex PCR assay. Held by TCRdb, this immuneACCESS table contains in-frame sequences only and omits some clones. Under half of the omission traces to an unresolved V gene where checked; the cause of the rest is unknown. Across this sample there are 65,000 to 80,000 clones, with over 95% seen only once. The ten largest clones represent 0.2% to 0.25% of the sample. Specimen: T cells isolated from PBMCs. Receptor source: a human donor in good health.

This chain connects TRBV29-1 to TRBJ2-2; TRBD2 matches 12 bases. This CDR3 contains 16 residues. CDR1 is SQVTM, CDR2 ANQGSEA, per germline. Trimming took 5 bases from V and 2 from J; bases not matched to a gene: 6. The CDR3 coding sequence is TGCAGCGTTCCCAAGACTAGCGGGGGAAACACCGGGGAGCTGTTTTTT. This encodes CSVPKTSGGNTGELFF.

The chain employs TRBV9 and TRBJ2-5, with TRBD2 as a possible D gene (6 bases). The V gene's germline CDR1 is SGDLS and CDR2 YYNGEE. Trimming removed 0 bases from V and 5 bases from J, with 23 bases in between. CDR3 length: 18 amino acids. CDR3: CASSVGVGNQAGQETQYF. CDR3 DNA sequence: TGTGCCAGCAGCGTAGGGGTCGGCAACCAGGCGGGGCAGGAGACCCAGTACTTC. The variable domain in full, with the rest retrieved from reference TRBV9 and TRBJ2-5, is DSGVTQTPKHLITATGQRVTLRCSPRSGDLSVYWYQQSLDQGLQFLIQYYNGEERAKGNILERFSAQQFPDLHSELNLSSLELGDSALYFCASSVGVGNQAGQETQYFGPGTRLLVL.

J is TRBJ2-7 and V is TRBV19; 8 bases line up with TRBD2. Germline lookup yields CDR1 LNHDA and CDR2 SQIVND (reference sequence). The CDR3 is 15 residues long. Losses at the gene ends were 3 bases for V and 4 bases for J; bases not matched to a gene: 8. The CDR3 loop reads CASSIERELDYEQYF. In DNA form, the CDR3 reads TGTGCCAGTAGTATTGAGCGGGAGCTAGATTACGAGCAGTACTTC.